The rows below give T cell receptor beta chains drawn from one sample of a study of blood T cells in healthy people across ages. TCRdb redid the calling of the 5' RACE reads with MiXCR, one entry per CDR3 protein. The data hold around 1.5 million distinct CDR3 sequences, with roughly 32% observed a single time. Input material: blood. The receptors come from a woman between 25 and 40 years old in good health. Each CDR3 is given with its conserved first and last residue. Each record gives: J gene, CDR3 length, V gene, clone size, D gene, CDR3 DNA, CDR3 protein. D genes are given only for firm matches. Rows give clone size only sometimes, using once, few, many, or a class for an expanded clone.

TRBJ1-2 14 TRBV20-1 . . TGCAGTGCTAGACAGCCCATTCCTAACTATGGCTACACCTTC CSARQPIPNYGYTF
TRBJ1-2 15 TRBV4-1 few . TGCGCCAGCAGCCAAGCCCGGGGAGGGAACTATGGCTACACCTTC CASSQARGGNYGYTF
TRBJ2-3 11 TRBV6-6 few . TGTGCCAGCAGCCCCGCCGGGCCGCAGTATTTT CASSPAGPQYF
TRBJ1-2 16 TRBV6-1 . . TGTGCCAGCAGTGAACAAGGAGGACATTCTAACTATGGCTACACCTTC CASSEQGGHSNYGYTF
TRBJ2-5 17 TRBV29-1 few . TGCAGCGTTGTGCTGGGCTGGGAGGGGGATACAAGAGAGACCCAGTACTTC CSVVLGWEGDTRETQYF
TRBJ2-5 14 TRBV27 . . TGTGCCAGCAGTTCAAACGCCAACCAAGAGACCCAGTACTTC CASSSNANQETQYF
TRBJ1-5 15 TRBV5-5 few TRBD1 TGTGCCAGCAGCGAGGACAGGCTTCGCGGCCAGCCCCAGCATTTT CASSEDRLRGQPQHF
TRBJ2-3 14 TRBV5-8 . TRBD1 TGTGCCAGCAGTTCGGGACAGGGTATGGATACGCAGTATTTT CASSSGQGMDTQYF
TRBJ2-1 15 TRBV20-1 few TRBD2 TGCAGTGCTAGAGGTTTCGGGAGGGCCAGGAATGAGCAGTTCTTC CSARGFGRARNEQFF
TRBJ2-1 17 TRBV5-1 . TRBD2 TGCGCCAGCAGCTTGGGGGGGACTAGCGGGATTTACAATGAGCAGTTCTTC CASSLGGTSGIYNEQFF
TRBJ2-7 16 TRBV13 . TRBD2 TGTGCCAGCAGCAGGACCGGGGGGATGATCTTCTACGAGCAGTACTTC CASSRTGGMIFYEQYF
TRBJ2-1 15 TRBV6-5 few TRBD1 TGTGCCAGCAGTCCCGGGACAGGGACATGGAATGAGCAGTTCTTC CASSPGTGTWNEQFF
TRBJ2-3 16 TRBV6-4 few TRBD2 TGTGCCAGCAGTGACCAACCGGGACTAGCTGTTGATACGCAGTATTTT CASSDQPGLAVDTQYF
TRBJ2-7 14 TRBV10-3 . TRBD2 TGTGCCATCAGTTCGACTAGCGGGACGTACGAGCAGTACTTC CAISSTSGTYEQYF
TRBJ1-5 16 TRBV28 . . TGTGCCAGCAGTTTAGGGTCGGTTAGTATCCCCCAGCCCCAGCATTTT CASSLGSVSIPQPQHF